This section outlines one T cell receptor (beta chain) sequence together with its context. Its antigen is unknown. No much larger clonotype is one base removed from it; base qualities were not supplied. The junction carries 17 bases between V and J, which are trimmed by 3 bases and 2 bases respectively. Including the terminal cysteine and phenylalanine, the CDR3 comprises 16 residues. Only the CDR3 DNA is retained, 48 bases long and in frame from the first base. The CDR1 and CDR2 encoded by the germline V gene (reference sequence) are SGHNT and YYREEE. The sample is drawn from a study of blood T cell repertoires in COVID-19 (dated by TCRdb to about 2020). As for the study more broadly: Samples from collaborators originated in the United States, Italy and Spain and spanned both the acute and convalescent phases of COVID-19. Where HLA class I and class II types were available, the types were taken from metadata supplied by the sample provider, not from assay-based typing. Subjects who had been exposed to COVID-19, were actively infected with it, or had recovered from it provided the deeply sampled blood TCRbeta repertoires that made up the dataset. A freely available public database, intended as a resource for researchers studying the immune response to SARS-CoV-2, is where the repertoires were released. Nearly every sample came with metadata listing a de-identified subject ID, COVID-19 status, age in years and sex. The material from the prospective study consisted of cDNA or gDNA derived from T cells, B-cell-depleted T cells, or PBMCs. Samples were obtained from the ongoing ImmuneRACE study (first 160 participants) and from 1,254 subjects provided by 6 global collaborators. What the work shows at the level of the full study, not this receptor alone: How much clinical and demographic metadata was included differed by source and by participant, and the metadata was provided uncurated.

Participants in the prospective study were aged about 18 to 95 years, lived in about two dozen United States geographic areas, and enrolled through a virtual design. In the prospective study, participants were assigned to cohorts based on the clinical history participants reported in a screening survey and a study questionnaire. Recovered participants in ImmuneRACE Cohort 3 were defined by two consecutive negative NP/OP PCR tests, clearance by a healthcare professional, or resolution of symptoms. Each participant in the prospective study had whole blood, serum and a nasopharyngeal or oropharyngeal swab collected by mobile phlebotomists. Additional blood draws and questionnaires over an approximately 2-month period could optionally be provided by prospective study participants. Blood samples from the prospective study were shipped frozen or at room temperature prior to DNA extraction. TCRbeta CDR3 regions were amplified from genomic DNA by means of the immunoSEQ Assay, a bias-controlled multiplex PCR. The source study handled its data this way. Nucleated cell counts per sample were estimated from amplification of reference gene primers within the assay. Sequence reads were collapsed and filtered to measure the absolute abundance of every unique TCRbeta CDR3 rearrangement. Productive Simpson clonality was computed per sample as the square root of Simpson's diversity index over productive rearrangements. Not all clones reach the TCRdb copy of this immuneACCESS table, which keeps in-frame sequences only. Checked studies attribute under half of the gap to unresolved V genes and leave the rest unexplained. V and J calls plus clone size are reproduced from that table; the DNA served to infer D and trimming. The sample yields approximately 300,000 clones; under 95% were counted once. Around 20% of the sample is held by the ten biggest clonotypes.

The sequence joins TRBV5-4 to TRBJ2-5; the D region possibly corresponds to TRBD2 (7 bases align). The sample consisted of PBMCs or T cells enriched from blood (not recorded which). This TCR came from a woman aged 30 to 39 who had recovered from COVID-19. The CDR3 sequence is CASSSLGGGDQETQYF. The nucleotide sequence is TGTGCCAGCAGCTCATTAGGGGGGGGAGATCAAGAGACCCAGTACTTC.